Detailed here is one TCR beta chain. The antigen is not known. The source of the sample is a study of identical twins. Notes on the study in general: Cross-sectional statistics, not tracking of the same donors, supported the conclusions. Reduced insertions were recorded for abundant cord blood beta clonotypes, with no such pattern in memory repertoires.

The cDNA had a unique molecular identifier and a template-switch universal primer site. Using its own MiXCR run on the 5' RACE reads, TCRdb lists one record per CDR3 protein. The table lists some 1,700,000 distinct CDR3 sequences, around a third of them singletons. The CDR3 is 16 residues long. The germline V gene encodes CDR1 DFQATT and CDR2 SNEGSKA (reference sequence). Trimming cost V 3 bases and J 3 bases, with 15 bases left between them. V is TRBV20-1 and J is TRBJ1-6; maybe TRBD1 (5 bases). The sample taken for sequencing was cord blood. The clonotype comes from a newborn girl in good health. CDR3 region: CSASPRVHNYNSPLHF. CDR3 in DNA: TGCAGTGCTAGCCCCAGGGTGCACAACTATAATTCACCCCTCCACTTT.